The T cell receptor beta chain under discussion was sequenced for a study of blood T cells in healthy people across ages. Per germline, CDR1 SGHTA and CDR2 FQGNSA. The V and J ends lost 10 bases and 2 bases respectively, with 15 bases between them. This CDR3 has 14 amino acids. A second PCR of about 7 to 12 cycles used a sample-barcoded 5' primer and a J-beta primer mix. Via MiXCR, TCRdb re-called the 5' RACE reads, giving one row per CDR3 protein. The sample includes 1,500,000 or so distinct CDR3 sequences, less than 45% of them seen just once. The sequencing input was blood. The TCR originated in a woman aged 18-29 years in good health. The V gene is TRBV7-2, the J gene TRBJ2-1; D possibly corresponds to TRBD2 (6 bases). The CDR3: CATERVWTYNEQFF. In nucleotides, the CDR3 is TGTGCCACTGAGCGGGTGTGGACCTACAATGAGCAGTTCTTC.